This entry is about one T cell receptor beta chain. The antigen it recognizes is unknown. No clone much larger than this one lies a single base away; base qualities are absent. This specimen belongs to a study of T-cell reconstitution after alpha-beta-depleted transplantation in children (dated by TCRdb to about 2016). In the study overall: Using TCR repertoire profiling, the study quantitatively followed how T-cell immune reconstitution unfolded in children after TCRalphabeta/CD19-depleted allogeneic hematopoietic cell transplantation.

Library preparation employed PCR. Sequenced using an Illumina HiSeq 2500. TCR libraries were prepared with molecular barcoding, using unique molecular identifiers to normalize TCRbeta repertoire quantification. TCRdb passed the public sequencing reads through fastp at Q25 and MiXCR, retaining productive beta sequences. Each entry merges the rows of one CDR3 protein and shows their most common DNA and genes. A total of about 420,000 distinct CDR3 sequences appear in this sample, roughly 15% of them only once. Jointly, the top ten make up just under 30% of the sample. The intended sense of this specimen's treatment or condition label: allogeneic hematopoietic cell transplantation with graft depleted of TCRalphabeta T cells and CD19 B cells. TCRalphabeta/CD19-depleted allogeneic hematopoietic cell grafts were given to the transplant recipients, all of whom were children. Overall results and qualifications from the work: In some patients, the high TCRbeta diversity seen at day 60 was put down to recipient T cells and intrathymic progenitors that had survived conditioning. About two months after transplant, the apparently early recovery of alphabetaT-cell counts reportedly depended on just several hundred clones that had expanded rapidly and came from non-depleted graft cells. Over subsequent months, a decline in hyperexpanded clone frequencies was noted, and after one year, T-cell counts and TCRbeta diversity were mostly ascribed to newly produced T cells.

Sequenced here: PBMCs, mostly from graft donor cells, sampled 360 days after TCRalphabeta/CD19-depleted stem cell transplant. This clonotype originated in a boy under two years old who had a stem cell transplant for Wiskott-Aldrich syndrome, so the T cells may come from the graft donor.

The bases are TGCAGCGTCGGCGCAGGGGGGAACACTGAAGCTTTCTTT. Its protein reads: CSVGAGGNTEAFF. This chain joins TRBV29-1 to TRBJ1-1; 7 middle bases align to TRBD1. Looking up the germline V gene yields CDR1 SQVTM and CDR2 ANQGSEA. The CDR3, cysteine through phenylalanine, is 13 amino acids long. The read is trimmed to its CDR3 DNA, 39 bases read in frame from base 1. V trim: 6 bases; J trim: 1 base; unmatched bases: 5.